One and the same sample provided the 25 T cell receptor beta chains below, sequenced in a study of blood T cells in healthy people across ages. The authors ran a second PCR of about 6 to 11 cycles using a sample-barcoded 5' primer and a J-beta primer mix. TCRdb re-called the 5' RACE reads with MiXCR, one entry per CDR3 protein. The sample yields about 1.4 million distinct CDR3 sequences, approximately 60% seen once. Sequenced: blood. All receptors derive from a man younger than 35 in good health.

The V and J genes are TRBV11-2 and TRBJ1-1; D is unresolved. CDR3 size: 15 residues. Germline lookup yields CDR1 SGHAT and CDR2 FQNNGV. The V end was cut by 1 base, the J end by 0 bases, with 9 bases between. Written as DNA, the CDR3 is TGTGCCAGCAGCTTAGCCGCGGCCCTGAACACTGAAGCTTTCTTT. This gives the protein CASSLAAALNTEAFF.

The chain couples TRBV4-3 to TRBJ2-5, with D perhaps given as TRBD1 or TRBD2 (5 bases each). The J call could be wrong; TRBJ2-7 is a better fit for the DNA end. Germline-derived CDR1 and CDR2 are LGHNA and YSLEER. The CDR3 is made up of 15 amino acids. This CDR3 is CASSPEGPANYEQYF. CDR3 nucleotides: TGCGCCAGCAGCCCCGAGGGACCAGCCAACTACGAGCAGTACTTC.

The J gene is TRBJ2-6, the V gene TRBV29-1; D may be TRBD2 (6 bases). Germline V gives CDR1 SQVTM, CDR2 ANQGSEA. This CDR3 has 18 amino acids. Trimming pared 3 bases from V and 0 bases from J, leaving 18 bases between. The CDR3 loop reads CSVEHSPAGLSGANVLTF. The CDR3 nucleotides are TGCAGCGTTGAGCACAGCCCCGCGGGGCTCTCTGGGGCCAACGTCCTGACTTTC.

The chain links TRBV20-1 to TRBJ2-7; tentative D call: TRBD2 (5 bases). The J call may be in error: the DNA end matches TRBJ2-5 better. Germline CDR1 is DFQATT and CDR2 is SNEGSKA (reference sequence). The CDR3 runs to 16 residues. The CDR3 DNA is TGCAGTGCTAGATATTTTTTGGCGGGTTGGAAAGAGACCCAGTACTTC. It is translated as CSARYFLAGWKETQYF.

This clonotype was seen a handful of times. This rearrangement joins TRBV4-3 to TRBJ2-1; 7 nucleotides align to TRBD1. The DNA end is more similar to TRBJ2-7, so the J call may be wrong. The CDR3 is made up of 16 amino acids. The germline V gene has CDR1 LGHNA and CDR2 YSLEER. The CDR3 bases are TGCGCCAGCAGCCAAGATCGACAGGGCTCCTACAATGAGCAGTACTTC. Its translation: CASSQDRQGSYNEQYF.

There are a few counts of this clonotype. This chain joins TRBV6-6 and TRBJ1-6, with 7 nucleotides matching TRBD1. This CDR3 is 15 amino acids long. Germline CDR1 is MNHNY and CDR2 is SVGAGI (reference sequence). After removal of 0 bases from V and 5 bases from J, the junction contained 1 base not matched to a gene. CDR3 residues: CASSYSGQDNSPLHF. CDR3 in DNA: TGTGCCAGCAGTTACTCCGGACAGGATAATTCACCCCTCCACTTT.

In its sample, this clonotype was seen once. The chain joins TRBV5-1 to TRBJ2-1; TRBD2 matches 10 bases. Germline V gene lookup returns CDR1 SGHRS and CDR2 YFSETQ. The CDR3 runs to 16 residues. The J segment lost 9 bases and the V segment lost 0 bases, leaving 9 bases of the junction unmatched. The CDR3 DNA follows: TGCGCCAGCAGCTTGGGACTAGCGGGCCTCTCTGGTGAGCAGTTCTTC. It is translated as CASSLGLAGLSGEQFF.

This clonotype was picked up a small number of times. This sequence joins TRBV7-2 and TRBJ2-3, with 9 bases that match TRBD2. V trimming: 3 bases; J trimming: 2 bases; junction bases outside the gene matches: 6. CDR1 is SGHTA and CDR2 is FQGNSA in the germline V gene. The CDR3 extends over 16 amino acids. As DNA, the CDR3 is TGTGCCAGCAGCTTGGCTAGCGGGGCCTACACAGATACGCAGTATTTT. It specifies CASSLASGAYTDTQYF.

This chain links TRBV6-5 with TRBJ2-1; D might be TRBD1 or TRBD2, each matching 6 bases. Germline V lookup: CDR1 MNHEY, CDR2 SVGAGI. Trimming shortened V by 6 bases and J by 9 bases, and 18 bases separated the two germline ends. The CDR3 runs 14 residues. The CDR3: CASSLGGRTGEQFF. Written as DNA, the CDR3 is TGTGCCAGCAGCCTCGGGGGCAGGACTGGTGAGCAGTTCTTC.

The chain employs TRBV11-1 and TRBJ2-5, with D possibly being TRBD2 (5 bases). The J call may be wrong; the DNA end is better matched by TRBJ2-7. The CDR3 is 15 amino acids. The germline CDR1 and CDR2 sequences are SGHAT and FQDESV (reference sequence). CDR3 region: CASSRSGGPQYEQYF. As DNA, the CDR3 is TGTGCCAGCAGTCGCAGCGGCGGACCTCAATACGAGCAGTACTTC.

This clonotype was detected once. The chain has TRBV20-1 and TRBJ1-2; D unclear. The V gene lost 7 bases and the J gene lost 2 bases, with 14 bases spanning the gap. Germline lookup yields CDR1 DFQATT and CDR2 SNEGSKA (reference sequence). The CDR3 totals 13 residues. The CDR3 protein is CSGLAGGNYGYTF. CDR3 nucleotide sequence: TGCAGTGGTTTGGCAGGAGGCAACTATGGCTACACCTTC.

The V call is TRBV29-1, the J call TRBJ1-2; TRBD1 might be the D (6 bases). From germline, CDR1 is SQVTM and CDR2 ANQGSEA. V lost 6 bases and J 6 bases, leaving 11 bases between the germline ends. CDR3 length: 11 amino acids. In DNA form, the CDR3 reads TGCAGCGTACTACAGGGTGATGGCTACACCTTC. Amino acids: CSVLQGDGYTF.

The genes are TRBV6-5 and TRBJ2-1; 8 bases agree with TRBD1. The V gene end was trimmed by 6 bases and the J gene end by 1 base; junction bases not matched to a gene: 8. CDR3 size: 16 residues. CDR1 is MNHEY and CDR2 is SVGAGI in the germline V gene. Here the CDR3 DNA reads TGTGCCAGCAGCTCTTTAGGACAGGGTTCCTACAATGAGCAGTTCTTC. This gives the protein CASSSLGQGSYNEQFF.

The CDR3 DNA is TGTGCCAGCAGCGTTCGAACTAGCGGAAACAATGAGCAGTTCTTC. Amino acid sequence: CASSVRTSGNNEQFF. V and J are TRBV4-2 and TRBJ2-1; 8 bases agree with TRBD2. Germline V lookup: CDR1 LGHNA, CDR2 YNFKEQ. The V segment lost 5 bases and the J segment 5 bases; nucleotides outside the gene matches: 8. This CDR3 is built from 15 residues.

The sample holds many counts of this clonotype. The J gene is TRBJ2-5, the V gene TRBV10-3; D is possibly TRBD1 or TRBD2 (5 bases each). The V gene's germline CDR1 is ENHRY and CDR2 SYGVKD. CDR3 length: 13 amino acids. Trimming pared 6 bases from V and 0 bases from J, leaving 8 bases between. The CDR3 DNA reads TGTGCCATCAGGGGACGGAACCAAGAGACCCAGTACTTC. Its protein is CAIRGRNQETQYF.

This clonotype occurred a few times. The rearrangement joins TRBV20-1 to TRBJ2-3; TRBD1 might be the D (5 bases). The V and J ends lost 3 bases and 5 bases respectively, with 12 bases between them. This CDR3 comprises 13 residues. From germline, CDR1 is DFQATT and CDR2 SNEGSKA (reference sequence). The CDR3 protein is CSASNRPRDTQYF. The CDR3, as DNA: TGCAGTGCTAGTAACAGGCCCAGAGATACGCAGTATTTT.

The rearrangement joins TRBV7-2 to TRBJ2-7; D ambiguous. The J call could be wrong; TRBJ2-5 is a better fit for the DNA end. The CDR3 consists of 12 residues. Per germline, CDR1 SGHTA and CDR2 FQGNSA. CDR3 DNA: TGTGCCAGCAGCTTGATGATGGAGACCCAGTACTTC. It translates to CASSLMMETQYF.

The chain has TRBV2 and TRBJ2-1, with 8 bases fitting TRBD1. Germline V lookup: CDR1 SNHLY, CDR2 FYNNEI. The CDR3 has 15 residues. Losses at the gene ends were 3 bases for V and 6 bases for J; bases not matched to a gene: 7. CDR3 DNA sequence: TGTGCCAGCAGTGACAGGACAGGGCCGGGCAATGAGCAGTTCTTC. Translating gives CASSDRTGPGNEQFF.

Here the CDR3 reads CASSEKSGGNEQFF. The CDR3 DNA is TGCGCCAGCAGCGAGAAGTCGGGGGGGAATGAGCAGTTCTTC. The chain recombines TRBV5-1 with TRBJ2-1, with 8 nucleotides matching TRBD2. V trimming: 4 bases; J trimming: 7 bases; junction bases outside the gene matches: 7. Germline V lookup: CDR1 SGHRS, CDR2 YFSETQ. There are 14 residues in the CDR3.

The chain employs TRBV5-1 and TRBJ2-3, with TRBD2 as a possible D gene (6 bases). Trimming pared 5 bases from V and 6 bases from J, leaving 16 bases between. The CDR3 contains 14 residues. In germline, CDR1 is SGHRS, CDR2 YFSETQ. This CDR3 reads CASRNSGPVDTQYF. CDR3 bases: TGCGCCAGCAGAAATAGCGGCCCGGTGGATACGCAGTATTTT. Combining the CDR3 with reference TRBV5-1 and TRBJ2-3 gives the whole variable domain KAGVTQTPRYLIKTRGQQVTLSCSPISGHRSVSWYQQTPGQGLQFLFEYFSETQRNKGNFPGRFSGRQFSNSRSEMNVSTLELGDSALYLCASRNSGPVDTQYFGPGTRLTVL.

The rearrangement links TRBV20-1 to TRBJ1-2; 7 bases line up with TRBD1. The CDR3 totals 13 residues. The V segment lost 6 bases and the J segment 5 bases; nucleotides outside the gene matches: 9. Germline V CDR1 and CDR2: DFQATT, SNEGSKA (reference sequence). CDR3 in amino acids: CSATGQNPYGYTF. The DNA of the CDR3 is TGCAGTGCGACGGGACAGAACCCTTATGGCTACACCTTC.

The gene calls are TRBV5-1 and TRBJ2-2, with a possible D match to TRBD2 (5 bases). CDR1 SGHRS and CDR2 YFSETQ come from the germline V gene. V gave up 5 bases and J gave up 7 bases, with 15 bases separating them. The CDR3 is 14 amino acids. Written as DNA, the CDR3 is TGCGCCAGCAGTACAGTCCGGGGAAACGGGGAGCTGTTTTTT. This encodes CASSTVRGNGELFF.

This clonotype was observed once. J is TRBJ1-5 and V is TRBV20-1; a weak D match, TRBD1 (6 bases). Germline V gives CDR1 DFQATT, CDR2 SNEGSKA (reference sequence). V was pared by 6 bases and J by 7 bases, with 16 bases between. The CDR3 covers 13 residues. The CDR3 sequence: CSATQGPDQPQHF. In nucleotides, the CDR3 is TGCAGTGCCACTCAGGGGCCGGACCAGCCCCAGCATTTT.

This rearrangement joins TRBV9 to TRBJ2-5; D perhaps matches TRBD2 (5 bases). The CDR3 contains 14 residues. The germline gives CDR1 SGDLS, CDR2 YYNGEE. The V and J ends lost 0 bases and 4 bases respectively, with 10 bases between them. The CDR3 loop is CASSVAGYPETQYF. CDR3 sequence (DNA): TGTGCCAGCAGCGTAGCGGGGTACCCAGAGACCCAGTACTTC.

The chain is built from TRBV6-2 or TRBV6-3 and TRBJ1-1; D is unresolved. The length of the CDR3 is 11 residues. The V gene's germline CDR1 is MNHEY and CDR2 SVGEGT. V was shortened by 4 bases and J by 11 bases, with 11 bases between the two germline ends. The CDR3 here is CASSWRVWAFF. CDR3 DNA sequence: TGTGCCAGCAGTTGGCGGGTTTGGGCTTTCTTT.